The rows below give T cell receptor beta chains drawn from one sample of a study of blood T cell repertoires in COVID-19. Method: immunoSEQ multiplex PCR; TCRdb's copy keeps in-frame clones and lacks some. Found here are 50,000 to 55,000 clones, more than 80% of them singletons; the top ten hold about 6%. Sequences were obtained from peripheral blood. These receptors were obtained from a man in his 60s with acute or convalescent COVID-19. The CDR3 runs from the conserved cysteine through the conserved F or W. A D gene is named only where the DNA matches it firmly. Size values are once, few and many counts, or a class for expanded clones, and some rows have none.

clone size: .; J gene: TRBJ1-1; D gene: .; V gene: TRBV5-1; CDR3 protein: CASSYRRDTEAFF; CDR3 DNA: TGCGCCAGCAGTTACCGCCGGGACACTGAAGCTTTCTTT
clone size: .; J gene: TRBJ1-2; D gene: .; V gene: TRBV28; CDR3 protein: CASRVPVGLNYGYTF; CDR3 DNA: TGTGCCAGCAGAGTTCCCGTGGGCCTCAACTATGGCTACACCTTC
clone size: .; J gene: TRBJ2-1; D gene: TRBD2; V gene: TRBV25-1; CDR3 protein: CASSELVGTSADNEQFF; CDR3 DNA: TGTGCTAGCAGTGAATTAGTTGGGACTAGCGCCGACAATGAGCAGTTCTTC
clone size: .; J gene: TRBJ2-3; D gene: TRBD2; V gene: TRBV6-2/TRBV6-3; CDR3 protein: CASSRWTSAGTDTQYF; CDR3 DNA: TGTGCCAGCAGCCGTTGGACTAGCGCGGGCACAGATACGCAGTATTTT
clone size: .; J gene: TRBJ2-2; D gene: .; V gene: TRBV24-1; CDR3 protein: CATNPGQGNTGELFF; CDR3 DNA: TGTGCCACCAACCCGGGACAAGGGAACACCGGGGAGCTGTTTTTT
clone size: .; J gene: TRBJ2-1; D gene: .; V gene: TRBV7-3; CDR3 protein: CASSLTLDEQFF; CDR3 DNA: TGTGCCAGCAGCTTAACCCTCGATGAGCAGTTCTTC
clone size: .; J gene: TRBJ2-1; D gene: TRBD2; V gene: TRBV4-1; CDR3 protein: CASSQGRASGISYNEQFF; CDR3 DNA: TGCGCCAGCAGCCAAGGGAGGGCTAGCGGGATCTCGTACAATGAGCAGTTCTTC
clone size: once; J gene: TRBJ2-7; D gene: TRBD2; V gene: TRBV7-2; CDR3 protein: CASSRGGGGLQYF; CDR3 DNA: TGTGCCAGCAGCCGGGGGGGTGGCGGTTTGCAGTACTTC
clone size: few; J gene: TRBJ1-2; D gene: TRBD1; V gene: TRBV19; CDR3 protein: CASSPSGQGYGYTF; CDR3 DNA: TGTGCCAGTTCACCCTCGGGACAGGGGTATGGCTACACCTTC
clone size: .; J gene: TRBJ2-1; D gene: TRBD2; V gene: TRBV24-1; CDR3 protein: CATRSSLGGSSYNEQFF; CDR3 DNA: TGTGCCACCAGGAGCTCCCTGGGCGGGAGCTCCTACAATGAGCAGTTCTTC
clone size: .; J gene: TRBJ2-7; D gene: TRBD2; V gene: TRBV29-1; CDR3 protein: CSVRGTSGVEAYEQYF; CDR3 DNA: TGCAGCGTTAGGGGGACTAGCGGGGTCGAAGCTTACGAGCAGTACTTC
clone size: .; J gene: TRBJ2-2; D gene: .; V gene: TRBV24-1; CDR3 protein: CATAGSLNTGELFF; CDR3 DNA: TGTGCCACCGCGGGGTCGCTGAACACCGGGGAGCTGTTTTTT
clone size: .; J gene: TRBJ1-5; D gene: TRBD1; V gene: TRBV19; CDR3 protein: CASSVGQGGNQPQHF; CDR3 DNA: TGTGCCAGTAGTGTCGGACAGGGGGGCAATCAGCCCCAGCATTTT
clone size: .; J gene: TRBJ1-1; D gene: .; V gene: TRBV6-6; CDR3 protein: CASSEQGSGTEAFF; CDR3 DNA: TGTGCCAGCAGCGAACAGGGATCGGGCACTGAAGCTTTCTTT
clone size: .; J gene: TRBJ1-4; D gene: .; V gene: TRBV6-6; CDR3 protein: CASKQGTNEKLFF; CDR3 DNA: TGTGCCAGCAAACAGGGTACTAATGAAAAACTGTTTTTT
clone size: .; J gene: TRBJ2-2; D gene: TRBD1; V gene: TRBV9; CDR3 protein: CASSHRTGNTGELFF; CDR3 DNA: TGTGCCAGCAGCCACAGGACAGGAAATACCGGGGAGCTGTTTTTT
clone size: .; J gene: TRBJ1-6; D gene: .; V gene: TRBV5-1; CDR3 protein: CASGGGSSSPLHF; CDR3 DNA: TGCGCCAGCGGGGGGGGAAGCAGTTCACCCCTCCACTTT
clone size: .; J gene: TRBJ1-4; D gene: .; V gene: TRBV30; CDR3 protein: CAWSWAGEKLFF; CDR3 DNA: TGTGCCTGGAGTTGGGCAGGTGAAAAACTGTTTTTT
clone size: .; J gene: TRBJ1-6; D gene: TRBD1; V gene: TRBV6-6; CDR3 protein: CASRWTGLNSPLHF; CDR3 DNA: TGTGCCAGCAGGTGGACAGGGCTGAATTCACCCCTCCACTTT